The present entry profiles one T cell receptor beta chain with its context. This record belongs to a study of blood T cell repertoires in COVID-19. The wider study: Sample material is recorded as cDNA or gDNA derived from T cells, B-cell-depleted T cells, or PBMCs.

Germline CDR1 is SQVTM and CDR2 is ANQGSEA. The CDR3 has 14 residues. The J segment lost 3 bases and the V segment lost 5 bases, leaving 5 bases of the junction unmatched. Only in-frame clones appear in the TCRdb table, and some are missing; sequencing was by immunoSEQ multiplex PCR. Of over 250,000 clones in the sample, around 89% were seen once. Each recovered donor of Cohort 3 presented with two negative PCRs, clearance, or symptom resolution. Sequences were obtained from PBMCs or T cells enriched from blood (not recorded which). This sequence originates from a man between 35 and 55 years old who had recovered from COVID-19. The chain is built from TRBV29-1 and TRBJ1-5; 9 nucleotides align to TRBD1. For the CDR3, the DNA is TGCAGCGTTATCGGACAGGGGCCCAATCAGCCCCAGCATTTT. Translating it yields CSVIGQGPNQPQHF.